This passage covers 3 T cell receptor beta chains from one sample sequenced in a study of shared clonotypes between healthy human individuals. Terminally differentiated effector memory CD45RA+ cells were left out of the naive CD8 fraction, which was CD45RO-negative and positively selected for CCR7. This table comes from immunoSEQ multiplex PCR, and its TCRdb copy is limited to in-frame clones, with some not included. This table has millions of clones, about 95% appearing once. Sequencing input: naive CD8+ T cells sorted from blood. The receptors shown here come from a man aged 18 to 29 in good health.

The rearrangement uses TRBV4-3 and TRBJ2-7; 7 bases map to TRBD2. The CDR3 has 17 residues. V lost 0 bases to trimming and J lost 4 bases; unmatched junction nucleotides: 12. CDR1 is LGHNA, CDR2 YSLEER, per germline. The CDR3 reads CASSQDYRQRGPYEQYF. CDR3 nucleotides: TGCGCCAGCAGCCAAGATTACCGACAGCGGGGACCTTACGAGCAGTACTTC.

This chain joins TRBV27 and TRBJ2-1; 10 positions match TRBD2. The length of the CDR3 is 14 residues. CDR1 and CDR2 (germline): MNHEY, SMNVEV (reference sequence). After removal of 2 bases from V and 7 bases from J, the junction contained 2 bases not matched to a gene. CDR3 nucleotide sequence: TGTGCCAGCAGTTTACCGGGACTAGCGAATGAGCAGTTCTTC. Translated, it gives CASSLPGLANEQFF.

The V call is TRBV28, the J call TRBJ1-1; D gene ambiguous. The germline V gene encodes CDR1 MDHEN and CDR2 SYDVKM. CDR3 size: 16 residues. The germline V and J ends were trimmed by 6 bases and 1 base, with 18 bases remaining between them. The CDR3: CASSPRKTFQNTEAFF. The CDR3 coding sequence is TGTGCCAGCAGCCCGCGTAAGACATTTCAGAACACTGAAGCTTTCTTT.